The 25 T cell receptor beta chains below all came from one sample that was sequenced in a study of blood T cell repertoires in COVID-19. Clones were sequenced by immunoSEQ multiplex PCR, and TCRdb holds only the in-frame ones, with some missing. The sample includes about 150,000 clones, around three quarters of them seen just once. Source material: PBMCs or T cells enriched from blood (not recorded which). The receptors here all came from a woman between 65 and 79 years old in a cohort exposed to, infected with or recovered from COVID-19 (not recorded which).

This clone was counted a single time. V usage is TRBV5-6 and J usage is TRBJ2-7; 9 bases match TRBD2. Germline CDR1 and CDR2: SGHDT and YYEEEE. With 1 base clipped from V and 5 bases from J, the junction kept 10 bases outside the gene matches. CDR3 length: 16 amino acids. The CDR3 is CASSLLIRASGDEQYF. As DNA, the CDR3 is TGTGCCAGCAGCTTGTTAATCCGCGCTAGCGGGGACGAGCAGTACTTC.

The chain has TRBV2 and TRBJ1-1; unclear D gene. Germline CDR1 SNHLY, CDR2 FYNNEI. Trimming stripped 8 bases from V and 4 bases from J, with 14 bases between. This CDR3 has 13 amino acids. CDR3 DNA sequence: TGTGCCAGCCATTCTTACGCGAGCACTGAAGCTTTCTTT. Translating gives CASHSYASTEAFF.

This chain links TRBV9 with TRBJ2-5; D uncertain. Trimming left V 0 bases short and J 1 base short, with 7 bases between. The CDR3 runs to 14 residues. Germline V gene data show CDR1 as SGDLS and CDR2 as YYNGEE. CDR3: CASSVDTAQETQYF. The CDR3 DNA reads TGTGCCAGCAGCGTAGATACTGCCCAAGAGACCCAGTACTTC.

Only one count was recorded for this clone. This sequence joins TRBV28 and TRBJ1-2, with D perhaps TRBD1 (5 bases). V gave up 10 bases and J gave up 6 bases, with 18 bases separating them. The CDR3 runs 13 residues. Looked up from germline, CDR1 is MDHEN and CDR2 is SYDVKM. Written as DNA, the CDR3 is TGTGCCACCCGAGAGCCGGGGGGTGATGGCTACACCTTC. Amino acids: CATREPGGDGYTF.

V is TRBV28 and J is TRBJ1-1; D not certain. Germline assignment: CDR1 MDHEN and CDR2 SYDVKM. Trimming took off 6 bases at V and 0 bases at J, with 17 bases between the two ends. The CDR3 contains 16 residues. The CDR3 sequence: CASSDTLGTLNTEAFF. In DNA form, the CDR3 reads TGTGCCAGCAGCGACACCCTGGGCACCTTGAACACTGAAGCTTTCTTT.

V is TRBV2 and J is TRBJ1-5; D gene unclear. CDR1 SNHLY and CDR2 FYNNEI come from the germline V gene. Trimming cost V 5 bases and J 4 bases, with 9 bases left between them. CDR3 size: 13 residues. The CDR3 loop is CASSSQDNQPQHF. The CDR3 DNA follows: TGTGCCAGCAGTAGTCAGGATAATCAGCCCCAGCATTTT.

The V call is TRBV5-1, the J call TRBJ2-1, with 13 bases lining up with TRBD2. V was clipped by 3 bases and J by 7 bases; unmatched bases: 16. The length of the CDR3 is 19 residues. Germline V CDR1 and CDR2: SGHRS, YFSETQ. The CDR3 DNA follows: TGCGCCAGCAGCTATATGACTAGCGGGAGGCCGGGGGGAGCAAATGAGCAGTTCTTC. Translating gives CASSYMTSGRPGGANEQFF.

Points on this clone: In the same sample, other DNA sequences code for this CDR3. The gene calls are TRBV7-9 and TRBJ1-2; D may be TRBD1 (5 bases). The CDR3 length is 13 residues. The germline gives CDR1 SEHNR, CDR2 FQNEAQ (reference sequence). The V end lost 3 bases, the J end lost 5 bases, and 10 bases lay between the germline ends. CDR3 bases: TGTGCCAGCAGCTTGCAGGGTGGGTATGGCTACACCTTC. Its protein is CASSLQGGYGYTF.

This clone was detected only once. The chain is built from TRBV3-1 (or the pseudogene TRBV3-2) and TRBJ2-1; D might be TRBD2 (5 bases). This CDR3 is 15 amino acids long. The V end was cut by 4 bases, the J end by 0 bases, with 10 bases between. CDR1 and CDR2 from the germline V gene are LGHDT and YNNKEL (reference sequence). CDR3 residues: CASSPPSSSYNEQFF. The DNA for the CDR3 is TGTGCCAGCAGCCCCCCTAGCAGCTCCTACAATGAGCAGTTCTTC.

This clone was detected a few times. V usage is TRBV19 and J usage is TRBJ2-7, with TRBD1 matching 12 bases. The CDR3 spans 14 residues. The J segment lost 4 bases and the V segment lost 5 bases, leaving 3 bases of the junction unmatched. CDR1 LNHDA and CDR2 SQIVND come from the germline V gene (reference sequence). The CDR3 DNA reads TGTGCCAGTAGTGGGACAGGGGGCTGGTACGAGCAGTACTTC. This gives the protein CASSGTGGWYEQYF.

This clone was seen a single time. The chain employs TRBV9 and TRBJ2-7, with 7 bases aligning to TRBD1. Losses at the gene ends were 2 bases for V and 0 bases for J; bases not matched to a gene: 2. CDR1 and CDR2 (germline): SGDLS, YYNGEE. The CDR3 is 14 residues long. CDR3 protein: CASSVGTVSYEQYF. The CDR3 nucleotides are TGTGCCAGCAGCGTGGGGACAGTCTCCTACGAGCAGTACTTC.

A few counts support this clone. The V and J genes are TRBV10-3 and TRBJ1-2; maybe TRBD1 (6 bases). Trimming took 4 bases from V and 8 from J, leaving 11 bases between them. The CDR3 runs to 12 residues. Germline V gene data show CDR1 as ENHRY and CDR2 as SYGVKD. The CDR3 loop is CAISAQGSGYTF. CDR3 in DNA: TGTGCCATCAGTGCTCAGGGGAGCGGCTACACCTTC.

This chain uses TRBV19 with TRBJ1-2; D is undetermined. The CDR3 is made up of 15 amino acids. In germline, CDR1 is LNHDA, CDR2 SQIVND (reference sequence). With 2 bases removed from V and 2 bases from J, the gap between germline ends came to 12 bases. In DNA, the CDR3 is TGTGCCAGTAGTATAACCCCCCCGCAGAACTATGGCTACACCTTC. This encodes CASSITPPQNYGYTF.

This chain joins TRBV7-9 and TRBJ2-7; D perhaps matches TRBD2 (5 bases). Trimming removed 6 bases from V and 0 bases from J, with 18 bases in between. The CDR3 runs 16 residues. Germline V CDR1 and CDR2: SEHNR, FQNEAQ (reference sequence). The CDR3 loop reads CASRRVKDGSSYEQYF. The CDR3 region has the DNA TGTGCCAGCAGGAGGGTTAAGGACGGAAGCTCCTACGAGCAGTACTTC.

The CDR3 region is CASSFAGTQETQYF. The CDR3 DNA is TGTGCCAGCAGCTTCGCGGGAACCCAAGAGACCCAGTACTTC. The chain joins TRBV7-9 to TRBJ2-5, with TRBD2 as a possible D gene (6 bases). There are 14 residues in the CDR3. In germline, CDR1 is SEHNR, CDR2 FQNEAQ (reference sequence). V was clipped by 3 bases and J by 1 base, with 9 bases between them.

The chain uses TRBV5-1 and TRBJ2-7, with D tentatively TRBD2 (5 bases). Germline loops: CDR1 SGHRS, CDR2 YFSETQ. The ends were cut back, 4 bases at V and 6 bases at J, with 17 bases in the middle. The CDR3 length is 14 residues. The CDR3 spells CASSPPNLEGEQYF. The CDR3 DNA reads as TGCGCCAGCAGCCCCCCTAACCTAGAGGGCGAGCAGTACTTC.

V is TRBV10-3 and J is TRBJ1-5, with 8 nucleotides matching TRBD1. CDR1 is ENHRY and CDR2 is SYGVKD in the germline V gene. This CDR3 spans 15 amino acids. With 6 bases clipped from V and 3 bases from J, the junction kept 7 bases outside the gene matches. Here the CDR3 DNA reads TGTGCCATCAGCCCGACAGGGGCCATCAATCAGCCCCAGCATTTT. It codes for CAISPTGAINQPQHF.

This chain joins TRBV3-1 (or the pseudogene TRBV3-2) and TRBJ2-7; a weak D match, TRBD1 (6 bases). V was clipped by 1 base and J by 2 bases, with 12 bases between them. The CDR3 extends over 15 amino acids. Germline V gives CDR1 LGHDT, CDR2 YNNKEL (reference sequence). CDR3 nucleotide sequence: TGTGCCAGCAGCCAAGTCCACGACAGGACCTACGAGCAGTACTTC. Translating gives CASSQVHDRTYEQYF.

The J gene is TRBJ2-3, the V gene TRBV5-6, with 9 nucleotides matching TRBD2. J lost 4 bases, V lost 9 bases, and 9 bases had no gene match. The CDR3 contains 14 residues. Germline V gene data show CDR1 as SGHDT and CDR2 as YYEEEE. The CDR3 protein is CATQVREGADTQYF. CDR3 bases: TGTGCCACCCAAGTGCGGGAGGGCGCAGATACGCAGTATTTT. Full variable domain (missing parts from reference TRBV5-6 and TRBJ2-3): DAGVTQSPTHLIKTRGQQVTLRCSPKSGHDTVSWYQQALGQGPQFIFQYYEEEERQRGNFPDRFSGHQFPNYSSELNVNALLLGDSALYLCATQVREGADTQYFGPGTRLTVL.

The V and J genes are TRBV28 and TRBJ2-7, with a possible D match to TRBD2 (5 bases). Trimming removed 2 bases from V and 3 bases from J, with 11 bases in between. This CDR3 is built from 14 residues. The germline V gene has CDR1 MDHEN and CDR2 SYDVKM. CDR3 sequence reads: CASSLLPGNYEQYF. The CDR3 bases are TGTGCCAGCAGTTTACTCCCGGGAAACTACGAGCAGTACTTC.

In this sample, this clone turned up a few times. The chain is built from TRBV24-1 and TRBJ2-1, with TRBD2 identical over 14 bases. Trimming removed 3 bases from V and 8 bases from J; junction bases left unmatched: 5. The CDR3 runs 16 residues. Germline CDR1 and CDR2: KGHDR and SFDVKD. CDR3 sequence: CATSDAGTSGRYEQFF. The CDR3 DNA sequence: TGTGCCACCAGTGATGCCGGGACTAGCGGGAGATATGAGCAGTTCTTC.

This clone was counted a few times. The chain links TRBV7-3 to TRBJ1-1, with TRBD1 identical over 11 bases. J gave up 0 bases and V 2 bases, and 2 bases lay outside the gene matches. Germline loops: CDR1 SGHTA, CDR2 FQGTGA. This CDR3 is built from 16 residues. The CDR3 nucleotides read TGTGCCAGCAGCTTAGGACAGGGGGCCCTGAACACTGAAGCTTTCTTT. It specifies CASSLGQGALNTEAFF. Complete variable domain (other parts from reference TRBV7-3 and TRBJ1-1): GAGVSQTPSNKVTEKGKYVELRCDPISGHTALYWYRQSLGQGPEFLIYFQGTGAADDSGLPNDRFFAVRPEGSVSTLKIQRTERGDSAVYLCASSLGQGALNTEAFFGQGTRLTVV.

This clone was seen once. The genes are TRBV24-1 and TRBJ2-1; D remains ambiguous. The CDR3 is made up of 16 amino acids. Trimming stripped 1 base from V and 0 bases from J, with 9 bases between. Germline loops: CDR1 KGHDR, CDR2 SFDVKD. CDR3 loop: CATSDLSGSSYNEQFF. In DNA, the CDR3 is TGTGCCACCAGTGATTTATCAGGCAGCTCCTACAATGAGCAGTTCTTC.

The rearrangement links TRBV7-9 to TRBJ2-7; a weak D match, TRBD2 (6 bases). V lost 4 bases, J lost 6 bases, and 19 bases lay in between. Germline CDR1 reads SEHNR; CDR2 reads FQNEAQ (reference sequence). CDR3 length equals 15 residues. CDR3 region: CASSSGTSAPIEQYF. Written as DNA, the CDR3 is TGTGCCAGCAGCTCAGGGACTTCGGCCCCAATCGAGCAGTACTTC.

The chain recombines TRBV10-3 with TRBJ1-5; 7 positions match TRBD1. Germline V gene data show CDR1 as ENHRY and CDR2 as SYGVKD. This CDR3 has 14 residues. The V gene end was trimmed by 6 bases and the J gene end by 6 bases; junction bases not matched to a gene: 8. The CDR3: CAISQGTEAQPQHF. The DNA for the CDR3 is TGTGCCATCAGCCAGGGGACAGAGGCTCAGCCCCAGCATTTT.